Listed here is a single TCR beta chain. Its antigen remains unknown. The data were obtained in a study of OX40 agonist ivuxolimab in advanced cancers. Background on the study: Hepatocellular carcinoma, melanoma, renal cell or head and neck cancer occurred in dose-escalation patients.

General study results and limits: Relative to CD4+ cells, CD8+ T cells on average had more expanded clones.

The CDR3 has 17 residues. CDR1 is SSHAT, CDR2 FNYEAQ, per germline (reference sequence). With 5 bases removed from V and 6 bases from J, the gap between germline ends came to 23 bases. The repertoire was sequenced with immunoSEQ multiplex PCR; TCRdb's copy has only in-frame clones and lacks some. Among tens of thousands of clones listed, 85% to 90% were seen once. Material: CD4+ or CD8+ T cells sorted from blood, obtained in a trial of the OX40 agonist ivuxolimab. The TCR sequence derives from an adult with an advanced solid tumor such as melanoma, head and neck, liver or kidney cancer. This sequence joins TRBV7-7 and TRBJ2-1, with D tentatively TRBD2 (7 bases). The CDR3 reads CASSPLLGGASFNEQFF. The CDR3 DNA follows: TGTGCCAGCAGCCCCTTGCTGGGGGGGGCTAGTTTCAATGAGCAGTTCTTC.